The clone carrying this T cell receptor beta chain was recorded only once. This sample is drawn from a study of blood T cell repertoires in COVID-19. Study-level background: T cells, B-cell-depleted T cells, or PBMCs supplied cDNA or gDNA.

Method: immunoSEQ multiplex PCR; TCRdb's copy keeps in-frame clones and lacks some. The sample contains roughly 200,000 clones, 75% to 90% of which appear only once. CDR3 length: 16 amino acids. V was shortened by 4 bases and J by 5 bases, with 19 bases between the two germline ends. CDR1 is SGHRS and CDR2 is YFSETQ in the germline V gene. Cohort assignment relied on participant-reported clinical history. All exposed participants met a person with COVID-19 within 2 weeks before entering the study. The chain joins TRBV5-1 to TRBJ2-4; possibly TRBD2 for D (6 bases). This TCR came from a woman aged 25 to 45 who had been exposed to COVID-19. The sequencing sample was made of PBMCs or T cells enriched from blood (not recorded which). The CDR3 reads CASSPEGWGTQNIQYF. As DNA, the CDR3 is TGCGCCAGCAGCCCTGAAGGGTGGGGGACTCAAAACATTCAGTACTTC.